Listed below are T cell receptor beta chains from one sample, sequenced in a study of cytomegalovirus exposure and HLA in healthy donors. Libraries were prepared by immunoSEQ multiplex PCR; TCRdb keeps only in-frame clonotypes and omits some of them. This sample has 57,000 or so clones, with approximately 70% found just once. Sequencing used PBMCs. Every receptor here comes from a woman aged 55-69 years in good health and CMV-seropositive. Each CDR3 is given with its conserved first and last residue.

v_call cdr3_aa
TRBV7-3 CASSLTGNTEAFF
TRBV4-3 CASSQDADSSYEQYF
TRBV10-3 CATRGLTATNEKLFF
TRBV7-2 CASSLRVQGGSPEAFF
TRBV18 CASSPGQADSYEQYF
TRBV14 CASSQDLAAIEQFF
TRBV19 CASSIDHSYTGELFF
TRBV5-1 CASSPERGYEQYF
TRBV19 CASSSNWGAGNTIYF
TRBV9 CASSPGGGNEKLFF